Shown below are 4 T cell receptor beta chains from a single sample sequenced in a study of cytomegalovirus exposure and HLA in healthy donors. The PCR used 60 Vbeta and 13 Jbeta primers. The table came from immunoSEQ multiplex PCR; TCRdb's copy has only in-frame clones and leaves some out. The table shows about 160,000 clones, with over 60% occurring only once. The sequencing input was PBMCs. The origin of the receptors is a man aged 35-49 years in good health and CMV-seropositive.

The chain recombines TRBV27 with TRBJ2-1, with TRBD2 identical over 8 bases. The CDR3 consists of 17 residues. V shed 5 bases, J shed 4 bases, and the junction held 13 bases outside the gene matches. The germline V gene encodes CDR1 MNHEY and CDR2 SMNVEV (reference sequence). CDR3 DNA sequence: TGTGCCAGCAGTGATGAGCGGGAGATTTATCCTTACAATGAGCAGTTCTTC. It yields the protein CASSDEREIYPYNEQFF.

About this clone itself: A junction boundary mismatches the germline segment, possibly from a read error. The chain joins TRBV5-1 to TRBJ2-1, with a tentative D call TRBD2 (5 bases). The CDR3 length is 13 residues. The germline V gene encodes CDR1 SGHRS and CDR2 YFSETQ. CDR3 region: CASSTGLYNGQFF. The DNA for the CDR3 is TGCGCCAGCAGCACCGGACTCTACAATGGGCAGTTCTTC.

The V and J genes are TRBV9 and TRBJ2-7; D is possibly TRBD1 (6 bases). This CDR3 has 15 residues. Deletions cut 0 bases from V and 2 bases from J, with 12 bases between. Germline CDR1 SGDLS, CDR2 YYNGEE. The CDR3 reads CASSVGEGGTYEQYF. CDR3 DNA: TGTGCCAGCAGCGTAGGGGAAGGGGGAACCTACGAGCAGTACTTC.

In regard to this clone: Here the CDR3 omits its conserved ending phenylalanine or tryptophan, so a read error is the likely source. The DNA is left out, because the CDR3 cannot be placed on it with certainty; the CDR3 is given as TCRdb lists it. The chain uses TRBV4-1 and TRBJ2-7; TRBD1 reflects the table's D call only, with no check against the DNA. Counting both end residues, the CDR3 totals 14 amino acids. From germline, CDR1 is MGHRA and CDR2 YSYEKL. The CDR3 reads CASSRPYGKPDTSI.